This T cell receptor beta chain was sequenced in a study of CD4 T cells in relation to SARS-CoV-2 and coronaviruses. The repertoire was sequenced with immunoSEQ multiplex PCR; TCRdb's copy has only in-frame clones and lacks some. This table has just over 15,000 clones, 78% appearing once. Germline CDR1 is ENHRY and CDR2 is SYGVKD. The CDR3 is 15 amino acids. Losses at the gene ends were 5 bases for V and 1 base for J; bases not matched to a gene: 8. CD4+ T cells from unexposed donors were obtained before the COVID-19 pandemic (2011-2018). Isolation of CD4+ T cells took place after approximately 10 days in culture. Remarks on this clone: Its antigen is still unknown.

The sequencing sample was made of CD4+ T cells from PBMCs, cultured in vitro. The clonotype was recovered from a human donor in good health. The V gene is TRBV10-3, the J gene TRBJ2-7; TRBD1 aligns across 7 bases. CDR3 amino acids: CAISRPGTDSYEQYF. CDR3 in DNA: TGTGCCATCAGTCGCCCCGGGACAGATTCCTACGAGCAGTACTTC.